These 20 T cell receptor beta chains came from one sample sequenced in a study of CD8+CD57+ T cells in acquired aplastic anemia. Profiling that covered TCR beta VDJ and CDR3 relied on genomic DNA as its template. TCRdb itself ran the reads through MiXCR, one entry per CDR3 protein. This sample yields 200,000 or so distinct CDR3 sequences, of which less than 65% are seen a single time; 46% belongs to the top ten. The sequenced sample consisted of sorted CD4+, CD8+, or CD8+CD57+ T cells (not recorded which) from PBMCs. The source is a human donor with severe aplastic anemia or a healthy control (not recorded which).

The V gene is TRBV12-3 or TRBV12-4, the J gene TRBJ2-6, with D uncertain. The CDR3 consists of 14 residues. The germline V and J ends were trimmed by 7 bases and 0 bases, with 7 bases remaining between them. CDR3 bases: TGTGCCAGCACGTGGGTCTCTGGGGCCAACGTCCTGACTTTC. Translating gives CASTWVSGANVLTF.

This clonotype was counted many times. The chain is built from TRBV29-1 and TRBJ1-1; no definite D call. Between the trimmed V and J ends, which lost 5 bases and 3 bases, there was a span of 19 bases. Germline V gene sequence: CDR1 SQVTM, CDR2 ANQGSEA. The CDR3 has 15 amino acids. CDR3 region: CSVPRVWEGDTEAFF. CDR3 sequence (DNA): TGCAGCGTTCCTCGGGTTTGGGAGGGAGACACTGAAGCTTTCTTT.

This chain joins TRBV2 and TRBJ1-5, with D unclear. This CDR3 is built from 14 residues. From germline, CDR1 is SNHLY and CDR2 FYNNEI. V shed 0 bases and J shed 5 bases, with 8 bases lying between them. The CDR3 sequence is CASSEAAAHQPQHF. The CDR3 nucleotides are TGTGCCAGCAGTGAAGCAGCCGCCCATCAGCCCCAGCATTTT.

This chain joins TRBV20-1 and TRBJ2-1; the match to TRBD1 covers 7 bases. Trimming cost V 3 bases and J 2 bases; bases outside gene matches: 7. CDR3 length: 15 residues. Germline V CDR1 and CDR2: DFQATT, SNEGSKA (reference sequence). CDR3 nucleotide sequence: TGCAGTGCTAGGCCCCGGGACAGCGCCTACAATGAGCAGTTCTTC. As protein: CSARPRDSAYNEQFF.

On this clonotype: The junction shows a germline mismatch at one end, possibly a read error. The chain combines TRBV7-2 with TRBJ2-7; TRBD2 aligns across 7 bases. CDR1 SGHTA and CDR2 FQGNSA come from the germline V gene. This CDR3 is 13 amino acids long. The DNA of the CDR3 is TGTGCCAGCAGCTCCGGGACTACCGTCTTACCCAACTTC. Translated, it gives CASSSGTTVLPNF.

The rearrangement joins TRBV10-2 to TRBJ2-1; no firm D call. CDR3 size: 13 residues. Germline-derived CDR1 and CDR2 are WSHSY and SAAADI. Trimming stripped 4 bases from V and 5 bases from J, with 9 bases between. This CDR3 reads CASSGSTDNEQFF. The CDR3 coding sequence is TGCGCCAGCAGTGGGTCCACGGACAATGAGCAGTTCTTC.

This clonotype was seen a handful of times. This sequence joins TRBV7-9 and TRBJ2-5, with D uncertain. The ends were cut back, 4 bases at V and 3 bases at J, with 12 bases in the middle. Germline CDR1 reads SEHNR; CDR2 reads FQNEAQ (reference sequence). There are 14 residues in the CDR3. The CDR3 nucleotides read TGTGCCAGCAGCTCTGAGCCCGCCGAAGAGACCCAGTACTTC. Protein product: CASSSEPAEETQYF. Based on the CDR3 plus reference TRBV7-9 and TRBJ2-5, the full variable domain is DTGVSQNPRHKITKRGQNVTFRCDPISEHNRLYWYRQTLGQGPEFLTYFQNEAQLEKSRLLSDRFSAERPKGSFSTLEIQRTEQGDSAMYLCASSSEPAEETQYFGPGTRLLVL.

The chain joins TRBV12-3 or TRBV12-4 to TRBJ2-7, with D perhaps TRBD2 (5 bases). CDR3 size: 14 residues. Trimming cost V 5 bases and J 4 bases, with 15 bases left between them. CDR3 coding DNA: TGTGCCAGCAGTCTATCAGGAGCGGCGTACGAGCAGTACTTC. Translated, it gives CASSLSGAAYEQYF.

Here the CDR3 DNA reads TGTGCCAGCAGTGCTCAGACAGCCACTGAAGCTTTCTTT. It codes for CASSAQTATEAFF. The chain couples TRBV25-1 to TRBJ1-1; possible D gene TRBD1, 5 bases. The CDR3 sequence is 13 residues long. The germline CDR1 and CDR2 sequences are MGHDK and SYGVNS. Deletions cut 4 bases from V and 4 bases from J, with 10 bases between.

CDR3 in DNA: TGTGCCACAGGGCTCTCCTATAATTCACCCCTCCACTTT. Protein: CATGLSYNSPLHF. This chain joins TRBV2 and TRBJ1-6; TRBD1 is a possible D gene (5 bases). Trimming removed 10 bases at V and 0 bases at J, with 7 bases between. The CDR3 runs 13 residues. Germline values: CDR1 SNHLY, CDR2 FYNNEI.

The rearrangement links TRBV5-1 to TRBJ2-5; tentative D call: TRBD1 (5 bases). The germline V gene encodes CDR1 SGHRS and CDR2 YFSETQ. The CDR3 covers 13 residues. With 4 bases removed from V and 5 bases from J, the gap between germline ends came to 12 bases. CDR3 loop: CASSPRVGETQYF. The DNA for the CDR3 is TGCGCCAGCAGCCCCAGGGTTGGGGAGACCCAGTACTTC.

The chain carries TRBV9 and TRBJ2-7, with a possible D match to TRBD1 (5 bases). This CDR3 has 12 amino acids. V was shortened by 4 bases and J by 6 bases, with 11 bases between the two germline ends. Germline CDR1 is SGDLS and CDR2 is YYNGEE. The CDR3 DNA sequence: TGTGCCAGCAGCACCAGGGTGGGCGAGCAGTACTTC. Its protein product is CASSTRVGEQYF.

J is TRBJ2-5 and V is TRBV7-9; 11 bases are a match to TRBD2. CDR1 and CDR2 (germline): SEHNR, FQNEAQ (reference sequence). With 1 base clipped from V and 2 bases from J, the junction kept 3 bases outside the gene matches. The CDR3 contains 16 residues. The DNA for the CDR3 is TGTGCCAGCAGCTTAGTCCTAGCGGGAGGACAAGAGACCCAGTACTTC. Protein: CASSLVLAGGQETQYF.

The CDR3 bases are TGTGCCATCAGCCCCACGGTAGGGGAGTTTTGGAACTACACCTTC. Translation gives CAISPTVGEFWNYTF. This chain links TRBV10-3 with TRBJ1-2; TRBD1 is a possible D gene (5 bases). V was cut by 6 bases and J by 10 bases, with 24 bases left in between. The V gene's germline CDR1 is ENHRY and CDR2 SYGVKD. The CDR3 extends over 15 amino acids.

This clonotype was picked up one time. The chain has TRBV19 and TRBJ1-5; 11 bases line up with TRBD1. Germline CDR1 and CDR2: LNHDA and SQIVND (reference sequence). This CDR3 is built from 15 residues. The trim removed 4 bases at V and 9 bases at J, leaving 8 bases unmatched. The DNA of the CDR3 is TGTGCCAGTAGTACGGACAGGGGGCCGGGGCGGCCCCAGCATTTT. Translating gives CASSTDRGPGRPQHF. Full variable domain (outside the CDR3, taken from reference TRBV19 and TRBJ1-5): DGGITQSPKYLFRKEGQNVTLSCEQNLNHDAMYWYRQDPGQGLRLIYYSQIVNDFQKGDIAEGYSVSREKKESFPLTVTSAQKNPTAFYLCASSTDRGPGRPQHFGDGTRLSIL.

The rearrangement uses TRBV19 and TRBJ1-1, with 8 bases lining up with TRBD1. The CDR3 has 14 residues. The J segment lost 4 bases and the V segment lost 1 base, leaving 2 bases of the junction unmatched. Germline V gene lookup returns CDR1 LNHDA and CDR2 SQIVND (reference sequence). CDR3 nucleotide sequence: TGTGCCAGTAGTATAGCAGGGGGCCCCACTGAAGCTTTCTTT. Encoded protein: CASSIAGGPTEAFF.

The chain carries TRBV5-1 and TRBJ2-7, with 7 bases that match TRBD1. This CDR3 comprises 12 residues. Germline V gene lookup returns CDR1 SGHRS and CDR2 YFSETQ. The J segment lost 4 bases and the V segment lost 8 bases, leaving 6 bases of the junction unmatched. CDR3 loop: CASGTEPYEQYF. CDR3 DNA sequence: TGCGCCAGTGGGACAGAACCGTACGAGCAGTACTTC.

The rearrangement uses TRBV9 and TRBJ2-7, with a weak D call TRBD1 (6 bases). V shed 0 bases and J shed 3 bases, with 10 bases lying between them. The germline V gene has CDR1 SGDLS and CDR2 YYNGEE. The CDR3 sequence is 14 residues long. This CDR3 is CASSVVAGDYEQYF. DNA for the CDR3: TGTGCCAGCAGCGTAGTGGCAGGGGACTACGAGCAGTACTTC.

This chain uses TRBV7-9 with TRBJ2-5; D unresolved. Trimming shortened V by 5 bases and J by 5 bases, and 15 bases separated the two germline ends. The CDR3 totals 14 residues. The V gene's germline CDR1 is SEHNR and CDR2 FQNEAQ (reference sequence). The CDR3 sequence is CASSPLGPQETQYF. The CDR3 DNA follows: TGTGCCAGCAGCCCCCTTGGGCCCCAGGAGACCCAGTACTTC.

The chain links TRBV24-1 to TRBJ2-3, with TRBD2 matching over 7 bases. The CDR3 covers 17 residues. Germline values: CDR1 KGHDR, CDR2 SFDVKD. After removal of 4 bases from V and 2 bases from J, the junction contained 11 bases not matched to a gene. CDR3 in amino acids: CATSEPAGSPSTDTQYF. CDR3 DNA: TGTGCCACCAGTGAACCAGCGGGAAGCCCCTCCACAGATACGCAGTATTTT.